This TCR beta chain comes out of a study of cytomegalovirus exposure and HLA in healthy donors. Study results and limitations: Cytomegalovirus-associated status was assigned to approximately 160 TCR beta chains.

Donors came from a validation cohort of about 120 subjects, distinct from the first 666-subject cohort. The protocol was immunoSEQ multiplex PCR, while the TCRdb copy is restricted to in-frame clones and leaves out a portion. This table has some 320,000 clones, approximately 86% appearing once. Germline CDR1 MDHEN, CDR2 SYDVKM. V was cut by 8 bases and J by 6 bases, with 11 bases left in between. The CDR3 covers 12 residues. This clone has a handful of counts. What it binds is not known. What was sequenced was PBMCs. J is TRBJ1-5 and V is TRBV28; maybe TRBD1 (5 bases). The origin of this receptor is a woman in her 30s in good health and CMV-seropositive. The CDR3 reads CASRQTGQPQHF. CDR3 DNA sequence: TGTGCCAGCCGACAGACGGGTCAGCCCCAGCATTTT.